Detailed here is one T cell receptor beta chain. The antigen remains unidentified. Unique molecular identifiers were incorporated when the TCRbeta library was constructed. Each CDR3 protein gets one entry after TCRdb re-called the PCR reads with MiXCR. This table has more than 85,000 distinct CDR3 sequences, 5% to 6% appearing once. V gave up 3 bases and J gave up 3 bases, with 15 bases separating them. In germline, CDR1 is MDHEN, CDR2 SYDVKM. The CDR3 contains 15 residues. This entry is derived from a study of T-cell reconstitution after alpha-beta-depleted transplantation in children. Study outcomes and limitations: By one year post-transplant, T-cell counts and diversity largely arose from T cells that were newly produced.

Sequenced material: PBMCs, mostly from graft donor cells, taken 60 days after TCRalphabeta/CD19-depleted stem cell transplant. This receptor was obtained from a female patient aged 2-9 years who had a stem cell transplant for Fanconi anemia, so the T cells may come from the graft donor. The chain recombines TRBV28 with TRBJ2-7; D gene uncertain. The CDR3 spells CASSLVGLLLYEQYF. CDR3 coding DNA: TGTGCCAGCAGTTTGGTGGGTCTTCTCCTCTACGAGCAGTACTTC.